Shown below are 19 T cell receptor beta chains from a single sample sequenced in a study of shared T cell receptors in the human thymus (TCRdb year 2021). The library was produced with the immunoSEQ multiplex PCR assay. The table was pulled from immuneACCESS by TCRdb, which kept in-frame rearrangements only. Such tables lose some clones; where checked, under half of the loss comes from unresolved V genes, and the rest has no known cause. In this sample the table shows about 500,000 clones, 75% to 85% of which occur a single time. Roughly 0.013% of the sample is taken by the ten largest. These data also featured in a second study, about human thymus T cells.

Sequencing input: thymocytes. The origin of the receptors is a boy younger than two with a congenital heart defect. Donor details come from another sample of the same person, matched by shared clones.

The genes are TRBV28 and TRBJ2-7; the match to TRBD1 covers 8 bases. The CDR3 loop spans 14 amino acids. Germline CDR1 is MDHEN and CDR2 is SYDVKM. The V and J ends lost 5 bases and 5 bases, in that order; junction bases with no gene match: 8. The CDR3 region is CASSGQGANHEQYF. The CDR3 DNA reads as TGTGCCAGCAGTGGGCAGGGGGCTAACCACGAGCAGTACTTC.

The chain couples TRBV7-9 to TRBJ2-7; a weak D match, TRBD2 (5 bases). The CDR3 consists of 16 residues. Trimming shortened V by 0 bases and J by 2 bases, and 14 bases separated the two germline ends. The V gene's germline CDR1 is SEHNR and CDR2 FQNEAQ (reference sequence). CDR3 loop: CASSLALGSPTYEQYF. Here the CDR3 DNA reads TGTGCCAGCAGCTTAGCGCTGGGGAGTCCTACCTACGAGCAGTACTTC.

The chain's CDR3 is CASSYSGSNQPQHF. The CDR3 coding sequence is TGTGCCAGCAGTTACTCTGGCAGCAATCAGCCCCAGCATTTT. This sequence joins TRBV6-5 and TRBJ1-5; D remains unclear. Looked up from germline, CDR1 is MNHEY and CDR2 is SVGAGI. Between the trimmed V and J ends, which lost 0 bases and 1 base, there was a span of 4 bases. The CDR3 loop spans 14 amino acids.

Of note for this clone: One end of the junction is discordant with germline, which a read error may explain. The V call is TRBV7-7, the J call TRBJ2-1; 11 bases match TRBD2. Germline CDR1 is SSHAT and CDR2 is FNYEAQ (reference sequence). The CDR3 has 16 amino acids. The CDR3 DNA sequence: TGTGCTAGCAGCAACATTAGCGGGAGGGGCGTAAATGAGCAGTTCTTC. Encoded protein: CASSNISGRGVNEQFF.

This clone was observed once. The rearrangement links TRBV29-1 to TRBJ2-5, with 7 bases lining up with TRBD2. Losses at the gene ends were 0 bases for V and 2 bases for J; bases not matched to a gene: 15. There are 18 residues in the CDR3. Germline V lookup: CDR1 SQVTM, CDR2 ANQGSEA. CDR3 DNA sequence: TGCAGCGTTGAAGATAGGACTAGTGGGGATGGGGGACAAGAGACCCAGTACTTC. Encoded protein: CSVEDRTSGDGGQETQYF. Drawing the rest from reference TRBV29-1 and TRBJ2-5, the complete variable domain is SAVISQKPSRDICQRGTSLTIQCQVDSQVTMMFWYRQQPGQSLTLIATANQGSEATYESGFVIDKFPISRPNLTFSTLTVSNMSPEDSSIYLCSVEDRTSGDGGQETQYFGPGTRLLVL.

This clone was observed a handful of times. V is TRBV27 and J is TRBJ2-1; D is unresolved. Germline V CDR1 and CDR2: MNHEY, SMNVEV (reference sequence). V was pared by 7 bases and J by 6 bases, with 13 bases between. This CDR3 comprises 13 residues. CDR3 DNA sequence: TGTGCCAGCACCCGGGTGTCGGCCAATGAGCAGTTCTTC. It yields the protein CASTRVSANEQFF.

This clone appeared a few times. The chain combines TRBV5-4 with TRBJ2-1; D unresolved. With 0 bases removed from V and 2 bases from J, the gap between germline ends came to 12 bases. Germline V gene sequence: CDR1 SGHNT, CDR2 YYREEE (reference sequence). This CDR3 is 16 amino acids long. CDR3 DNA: TGTGCCAGCAGCTTGGTGTCCGGTCCTCCCTACAATGAGCAGTTCTTC. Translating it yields CASSLVSGPPYNEQFF.

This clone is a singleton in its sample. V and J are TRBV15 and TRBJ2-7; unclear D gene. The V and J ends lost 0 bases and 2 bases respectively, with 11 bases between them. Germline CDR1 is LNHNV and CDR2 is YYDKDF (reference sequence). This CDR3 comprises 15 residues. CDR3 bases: TGTGCCACCAGCAGAGATCAGGCAGTTGCCTACGAGCAGTACTTC. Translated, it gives CATSRDQAVAYEQYF.

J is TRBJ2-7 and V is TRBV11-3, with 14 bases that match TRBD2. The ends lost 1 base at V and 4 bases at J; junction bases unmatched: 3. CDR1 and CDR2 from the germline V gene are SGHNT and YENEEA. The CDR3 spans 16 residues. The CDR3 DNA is TGTGCCAGCAGCTTAGGGAGGACTAGCGGGAGGTACGAGCAGTACTTC. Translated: CASSLGRTSGRYEQYF.

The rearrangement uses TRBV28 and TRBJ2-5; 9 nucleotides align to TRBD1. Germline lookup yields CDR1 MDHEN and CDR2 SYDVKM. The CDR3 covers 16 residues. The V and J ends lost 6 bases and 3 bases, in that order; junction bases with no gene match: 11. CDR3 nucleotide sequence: TGTGCCAGCAGCAGGTCGGGGACAGGGCCTAAAGAGACCCAGTACTTC. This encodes CASSRSGTGPKETQYF.

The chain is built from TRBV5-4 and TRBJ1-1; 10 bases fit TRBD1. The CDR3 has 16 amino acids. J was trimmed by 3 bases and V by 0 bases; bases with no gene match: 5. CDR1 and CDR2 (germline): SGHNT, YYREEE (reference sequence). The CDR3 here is CASSLAGGQGYTEAFF. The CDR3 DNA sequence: TGTGCCAGCAGCTTGGCCGGGGGACAGGGGTACACTGAAGCTTTCTTT.

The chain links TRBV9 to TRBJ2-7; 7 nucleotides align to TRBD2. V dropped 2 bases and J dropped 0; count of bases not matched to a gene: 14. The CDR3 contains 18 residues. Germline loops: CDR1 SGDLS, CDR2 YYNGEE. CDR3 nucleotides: TGTGCCAGCAGCGTTAATGGGCAGCACGGGACTAACTCCTACGAGCAGTACTTC. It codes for CASSVNGQHGTNSYEQYF.

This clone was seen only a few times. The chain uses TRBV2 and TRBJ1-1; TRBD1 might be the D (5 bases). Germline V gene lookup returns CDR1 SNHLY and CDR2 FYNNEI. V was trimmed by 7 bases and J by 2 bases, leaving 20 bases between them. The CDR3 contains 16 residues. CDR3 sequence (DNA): TGTGCCAGCACCGAACCGGGACTCTGGGGAAACACTGAAGCTTTCTTT. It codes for CASTEPGLWGNTEAFF. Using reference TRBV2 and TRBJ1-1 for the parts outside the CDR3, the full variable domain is EPEVTQTPSHQVTQMGQEVILRCVPISNHLYFYWYRQILGQKVEFLVSFYNNEISEKSEIFDDQFSVERPDGSNFTLKIRSTKLEDSAMYFCASTEPGLWGNTEAFFGQGTRLTVV.

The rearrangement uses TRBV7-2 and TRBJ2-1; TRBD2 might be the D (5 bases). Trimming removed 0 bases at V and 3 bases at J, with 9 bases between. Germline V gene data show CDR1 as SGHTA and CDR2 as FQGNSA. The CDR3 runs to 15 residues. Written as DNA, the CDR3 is TGTGCCAGCAGCTTAGCGGCGGAGGACTACAATGAGCAGTTCTTC. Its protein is CASSLAAEDYNEQFF. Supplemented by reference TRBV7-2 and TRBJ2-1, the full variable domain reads GAGVSQSPSNKVTEKGKDVELRCDPISGHTALYWYRQSLGQGLEFLIYFQGNSAPDKSGLPSDRFSAERTGGSVSTLTIQRTQQEDSAVYLCASSLAAEDYNEQFFGPGTRLTVL.

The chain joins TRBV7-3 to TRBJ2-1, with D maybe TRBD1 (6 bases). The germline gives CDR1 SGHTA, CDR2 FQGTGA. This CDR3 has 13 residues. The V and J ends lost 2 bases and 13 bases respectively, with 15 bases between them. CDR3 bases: TGTGCCAGCAGCTTAGGGGCGACAGGCCATCAGTTCTTC. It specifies CASSLGATGHQFF.

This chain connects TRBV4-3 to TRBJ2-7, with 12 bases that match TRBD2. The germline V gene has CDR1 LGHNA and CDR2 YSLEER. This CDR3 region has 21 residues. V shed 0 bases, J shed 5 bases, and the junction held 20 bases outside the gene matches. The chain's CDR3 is CASSQEEGVLTLAGGPDEQYF. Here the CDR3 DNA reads TGCGCCAGCAGCCAAGAAGAAGGGGTCCTAACTCTAGCGGGAGGGCCCGACGAGCAGTACTTC.

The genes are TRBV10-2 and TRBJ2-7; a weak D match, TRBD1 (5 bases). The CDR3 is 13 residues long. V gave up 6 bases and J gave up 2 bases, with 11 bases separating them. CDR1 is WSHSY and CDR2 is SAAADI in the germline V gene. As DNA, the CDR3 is TGCGCCAGCAGAGAAGACAGCCCCTACGAGCAGTACTTC. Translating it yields CASREDSPYEQYF.

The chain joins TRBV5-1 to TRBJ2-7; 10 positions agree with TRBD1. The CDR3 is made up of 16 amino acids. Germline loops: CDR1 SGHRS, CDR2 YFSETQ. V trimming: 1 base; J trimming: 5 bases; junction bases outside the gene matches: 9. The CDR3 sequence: CASSLQGGQGSNEQYF. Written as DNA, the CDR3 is TGCGCCAGCAGCTTGCAAGGGGGACAGGGGAGCAACGAGCAGTACTTC.

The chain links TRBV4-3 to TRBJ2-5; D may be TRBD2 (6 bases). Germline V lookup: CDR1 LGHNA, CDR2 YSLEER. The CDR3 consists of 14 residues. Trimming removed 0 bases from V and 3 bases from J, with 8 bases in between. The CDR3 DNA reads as TGCGCCAGCAGCCAAGATCTAGCGAAAGAGACCCAGTACTTC. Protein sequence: CASSQDLAKETQYF.